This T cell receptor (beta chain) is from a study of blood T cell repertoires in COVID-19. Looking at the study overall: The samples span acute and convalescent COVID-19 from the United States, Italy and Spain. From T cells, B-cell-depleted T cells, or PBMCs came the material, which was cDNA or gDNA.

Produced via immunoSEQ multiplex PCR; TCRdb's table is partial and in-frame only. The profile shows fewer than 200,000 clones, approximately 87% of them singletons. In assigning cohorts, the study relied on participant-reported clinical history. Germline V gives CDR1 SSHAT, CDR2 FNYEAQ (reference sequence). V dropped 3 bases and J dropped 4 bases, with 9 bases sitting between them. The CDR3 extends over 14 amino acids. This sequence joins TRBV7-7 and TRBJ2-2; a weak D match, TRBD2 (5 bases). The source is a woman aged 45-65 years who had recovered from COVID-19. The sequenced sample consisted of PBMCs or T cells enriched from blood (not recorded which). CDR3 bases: TGTGCCAGCAGCTTTCGTCGGGGCACCGGGGAGCTGTTTTTT. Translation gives CASSFRRGTGELFF.